This TCR beta chain was recorded in a study of T cell repertoires in cytomegalovirus infection. Study-level information: Indications came from public TCR beta signatures; they pointed to CMV infection and to a matching HLA type. Study outcomes and limitations: Across the ex vivo response, the dominant clonotypes were HLA-C-restricted CMV-specific TCR beta clonotypes. Cumulative frequency of public TCR beta families picked out carriers of CMV plus the relevant HLA.

TCRdb analysed the reads with MiXCR anew, one entry per CDR3 protein. The table includes around 110,000 distinct CDR3 sequences, over 9.5% detected once. As to this clonotype: Its target is unknown. The junction differs from germline at one of its ends, possibly a read error.

Germline CDR1 is LNHNV and CDR2 is YYDKDF (reference sequence). This CDR3 comprises 14 residues. The source of this sequence is a human donor in good health (CMV status not recorded). Some clones in this sample may be carry-over from other donors' samples. The chain combines TRBV15 with TRBJ2-1; 10 nucleotides align to TRBD2. The sequenced sample consisted of PBMCs, sequenced either directly or after in vitro stimulation (not recorded which). DNA for the CDR3: TGTGCCAGCAGCAGCGACCTAGCGGGAGATGAGCAGTTCTTC. It encodes CASSSDLAGDEQFF.